Presented here are 19 T cell receptor beta chains from one specimen sequenced in a study of blood T cell repertoires in COVID-19 (dated by TCRdb to 2018 to 2020). The method behind the library was the immunoSEQ multiplex PCR assay. The table comes from immuneACCESS by way of TCRdb, which keeps in-frame sequences with V and J called. Part of the clones is missing from these tables; in studies checked, under half for an unresolved V gene and the rest for unknown reasons. In this sample the table shows 250,000 to 350,000 clones, roughly nine tenths of which occur a single time. The ten largest account for about 0.94% of the sample. The sequenced sample consisted of peripheral blood. The receptors come from a woman between 40 and 55 years old who had recovered from COVID-19.

J is TRBJ2-1 and V is TRBV24-1; D gene unclear. This CDR3 spans 11 amino acids. CDR1 and CDR2 from the germline V gene are KGHDR and SFDVKD. Trimming cost V 6 bases and J 5 bases, with 4 bases left between them. The CDR3 here is CATSINNEQFF. The CDR3 DNA reads as TGTGCCACCAGTATAAACAATGAGCAGTTCTTC.

V gene TRBV12-3 or TRBV12-4 combines with J gene TRBJ2-2; weak D call: TRBD2 (6 bases). This CDR3 has 12 residues. Trimming removed 3 bases at V and 7 bases at J, with 6 bases between. CDR3 coding DNA: TGTGCCAGCAGTTTGGGGGGCGGGGAGCTGTTTTTT. Translation gives CASSLGGGELFF.

This clone has more than one count but fewer than ten. The V call is TRBV2, the J call TRBJ2-7; no firm D call. CDR3 size: 13 residues. From germline, CDR1 is SNHLY and CDR2 FYNNEI. V was cut by 1 base and J by 1 base, with 5 bases left in between. CDR3 DNA: TGTGCCAGCAGTGAAGACACGTCCTACGAGCAGTACTTC. This codes for CASSEDTSYEQYF.

The chain is built from TRBV7-8 and TRBJ2-7, with D maybe TRBD1 (6 bases). Germline loops: CDR1 SGHVS, CDR2 FQNEAQ. The CDR3 loop spans 14 amino acids. The V gene lost 2 bases and the J gene lost 4 bases, with 12 bases spanning the gap. CDR3 loop: CASSLITGQYEQYF. The CDR3 nucleotides are TGTGCCAGCAGCTTAATAACAGGGCAATACGAGCAGTACTTC.

This clone was observed a handful of times. The chain recombines TRBV5-1 with TRBJ1-5; D unclear. The V gene's germline CDR1 is SGHRS and CDR2 YFSETQ. This CDR3 region has 17 residues. The germline V and J ends were trimmed by 0 bases and 0 bases, with 13 bases remaining between them. The chain's CDR3 is CASSLDPALGSNQPQHF. The CDR3 DNA reads TGCGCCAGCAGCTTGGATCCCGCGCTCGGTAGCAATCAGCCCCAGCATTTT.

The chain couples TRBV4-1 to TRBJ2-5, with a possible D match to TRBD1 (6 bases). There are 16 residues in the CDR3. Germline lookup yields CDR1 MGHRA and CDR2 YSYEKL. The V end was cut by 4 bases, the J end by 2 bases, with 17 bases between. Written as DNA, the CDR3 is TGCGCCAGCAGCCCTGGGGGCGGTTATGTACAAGAGACCCAGTACTTC. This translates into CASSPGGGYVQETQYF.

The chain couples TRBV7-9 to TRBJ2-1; D may be TRBD2 (7 bases). Germline V gene sequence: CDR1 SEHNR, CDR2 FQNEAQ (reference sequence). The V and J ends lost 0 bases and 9 bases respectively, with 21 bases between them. The CDR3 is made up of 17 amino acids. For the CDR3, the DNA is TGTGCCAGCAGCTTAGCGGGGAAGGGGGGGCCGCATGGTGAGCAGTTCTTC. The encoded protein is CASSLAGKGGPHGEQFF.

The V and J genes are TRBV30 and TRBJ2-3; TRBD2 aligns across 14 bases. Unmatched junction bases numbered 7, after V lost 5 bases and J lost 6 bases. This CDR3 is 15 amino acids long. Per germline, CDR1 GTSNPN and CDR2 SVGIG (reference sequence). CDR3 nucleotides: TGTGCCTGGGGGACTAGCGGGAGTCCAGGTGATACGCAGTATTTT. Protein: CAWGTSGSPGDTQYF.

The chain links TRBV28 to TRBJ2-6; possibly TRBD1 for D (5 bases). The germline CDR1 and CDR2 sequences are MDHEN and SYDVKM. V lost 6 bases, J lost 4 bases, and 10 bases lay in between. The CDR3 length is 14 residues. As DNA, the CDR3 is TGTGCCAGCAGGTGGGGCTCCGGGGCCAACGTCCTGACTTTC. It encodes CASRWGSGANVLTF.

The J gene is TRBJ2-5, the V gene TRBV6-1; D gene unclear. V lost 1 base to trimming and J lost 4 bases, with 7 bases between them. CDR1 is MNHNS and CDR2 is SASEGT in the germline V gene. This CDR3 has 13 amino acids. CDR3 in DNA: TGTGCCAGCAGTGAAGGGTCAGTAGAGACCCAGTACTTC. Translated: CASSEGSVETQYF.

This chain connects TRBV11-3 to TRBJ2-3; D may be TRBD2 (6 bases). CDR1 SGHNT and CDR2 YENEEA come from the germline V gene. The germline V and J ends were trimmed by 5 bases and 6 bases, with 12 bases remaining between them. CDR3 length: 13 residues. CDR3 nucleotide sequence: TGTGCCAGCAGCCCTCTCCGGGGGGATACGCAGTATTTT. Translation gives CASSPLRGDTQYF.

The chain carries TRBV7-6 and TRBJ1-6; unclear D gene. The V gene's germline CDR1 is SGHVS and CDR2 FNYEAQ. V dropped 3 bases and J dropped 5 bases, with 14 bases sitting between them. The CDR3 is made up of 16 amino acids. The CDR3 spells CASSLLAPVDNSPLHF. DNA of the CDR3: TGTGCCAGCAGCTTGCTCGCGCCGGTTGATAATTCACCCCTCCACTTT.

CDR3 coding DNA: TGTGCCAGCAGTTTAGGTATAGGGGGAGATACGCAGTATTTT. Protein product: CASSLGIGGDTQYF. The J gene is TRBJ2-3, the V gene TRBV27; D is perhaps TRBD1 (6 bases). The germline CDR1 and CDR2 sequences are MNHEY and SMNVEV (reference sequence). Trimming shortened V by 2 bases and J by 5 bases, and 11 bases separated the two germline ends. This CDR3 is built from 14 residues.

The rearrangement links TRBV15 to TRBJ1-2; 9 bases align to TRBD1. CDR3 length equals 15 residues. The trim removed 3 bases at V and 7 bases at J, leaving 9 bases unmatched. The V gene's germline CDR1 is LNHNV and CDR2 YYDKDF (reference sequence). DNA of the CDR3: TGTGCCACCAGCAGGCCGGGACAGGGTTTGTTTGGCTACACCTTC. It encodes CATSRPGQGLFGYTF.

The chain has TRBV7-2 and TRBJ2-3, with D possibly TRBD2 on 5 matching bases. V lost 3 bases, J lost 2 bases, and 12 bases lay in between. The CDR3 sequence is 15 residues long. Germline V gives CDR1 SGHTA, CDR2 FQGNSA. CDR3 loop: CASSFARGITDTQYF. Here the CDR3 DNA reads TGTGCCAGCAGCTTTGCTAGAGGGATCACAGATACGCAGTATTTT. Variable domain in full (rest from reference TRBV7-2 and TRBJ2-3): GAGVSQSPSNKVTEKGKDVELRCDPISGHTALYWYRQSLGQGLEFLIYFQGNSAPDKSGLPSDRFSAERTGGSVSTLTIQRTQQEDSAVYLCASSFARGITDTQYFGPGTRLTVL.

V is TRBV4-2 and J is TRBJ2-2; D gene ambiguous. CDR1 and CDR2 from the germline V gene are LGHNA and YNFKEQ. The length of the CDR3 is 14 residues. Deletions cut 4 bases from V and 6 bases from J, with 12 bases between. The CDR3 region has the DNA TGTGCCAGCAGCCCGGAGCCTCTCGCCGGGGAGCTGTTTTTT. This gives the protein CASSPEPLAGELFF.

The chain combines TRBV5-1 with TRBJ2-2; TRBD2 matches at 8 bases. The germline CDR1 and CDR2 sequences are SGHRS and YFSETQ. V lost 4 bases, J lost 5 bases, and 13 bases stayed unmatched. The CDR3 runs to 17 residues. The CDR3 coding sequence is TGCGCCAGCAGCCTGGAAGCCACTAGCGGATATACCGGGGAGCTGTTTTTT. Its translation is CASSLEATSGYTGELFF.

The chain carries TRBV27 and TRBJ2-7, with 9 bases that match TRBD1. Germline CDR1 MNHEY, CDR2 SMNVEV (reference sequence). This CDR3 spans 16 amino acids. J lost 0 bases, V lost 0 bases, and 3 bases had no gene match. The CDR3: CASSLSTGGGSYEQYF. CDR3 sequence (DNA): TGTGCCAGCAGTTTATCTACAGGGGGCGGCTCCTACGAGCAGTACTTC.

V and J are TRBV10-3 and TRBJ2-2; tentatively, D is TRBD2 (6 bases). V lost 7 bases and J 2 bases, leaving 14 bases between the germline ends. The CDR3 runs 15 residues. Per germline, CDR1 ENHRY and CDR2 SYGVKD. CDR3 DNA: TGTGCCATCACCCCCGGGACTGGAAACACCGGGGAGCTGTTTTTT. Its protein is CAITPGTGNTGELFF.